The 28 T cell receptor beta chains below come from one sample, sequenced in a study of cytomegalovirus exposure and HLA in healthy donors. The study ran its PCR with 60 Vbeta and 13 Jbeta primers. Sequencing used immunoSEQ multiplex PCR; TCRdb keeps in-frame clones, though not all of them. Found here are under 250,000 clones, 78% of them singletons; the top ten hold more than 0.45%. Material for sequencing was PBMCs. The receptors shown here come from a boy aged 10-17 years in good health and CMV-seronegative.

This chain links TRBV9 with TRBJ1-5, with D unclear. There are 13 residues in the CDR3. Deletions cut 0 bases from V and 4 bases from J, with 5 bases between. Looked up from germline, CDR1 is SGDLS and CDR2 is YYNGEE. CDR3 DNA sequence: TGTGCCAGCAGCGTAGGAGAAAATCAGCCCCAGCATTTT. Translation: CASSVGENQPQHF. Full variable domain (remainder filled in from reference TRBV9 and TRBJ1-5): DSGVTQTPKHLITATGQRVTLRCSPRSGDLSVYWYQQSLDQGLQFLIQYYNGEERAKGNILERFSAQQFPDLHSELNLSSLELGDSALYFCASSVGENQPQHFGDGTRLSIL.

This clone was seen a single time. The chain links TRBV5-6 to TRBJ2-5, with D possibly being TRBD1 (5 bases). The J call is uncertain, as TRBJ2-7 better fits the DNA end. Germline V CDR1 and CDR2: SGHDT, YYEEEE. CDR3 length: 14 residues. CDR3 sequence: CASSPSPGNHEQYF. The CDR3 DNA reads as TGTGCCAGCAGCCCCTCCCCAGGGAACCACGAGCAGTACTTC.

This clone has a single count. The germline gene is not matched at one end of the junction; a read error may be the cause. Other DNA variants within this sample encode the same CDR3. The V call is TRBV27, the J call TRBJ2-2; 11 nucleotides agree with TRBD1. The CDR3 contains 16 residues. Germline assignment: CDR1 MNHEY and CDR2 SMNVEV (reference sequence). The CDR3 region has the DNA TGTGCCAGTAGTTTTGGGACAGGGGGGACCACCGGGGAGCTGTTTTTT. This sequence encodes CASSFGTGGTTGELFF.

The J gene is TRBJ1-1, the V gene TRBV11-2; D not certain. The germline V gene has CDR1 SGHAT and CDR2 FQNNGV. Between the trimmed V and J ends, which lost 1 base and 5 bases, there was a span of 11 bases. The CDR3 is made up of 14 amino acids. Written as DNA, the CDR3 is TGTGCCAGCAGCTTAGGAATCGGTGATACTGAAGCTTTCTTT. This gives the protein CASSLGIGDTEAFF.

This chain joins TRBV14 and TRBJ2-6; 7 nucleotides line up with TRBD1. Germline CDR1 is SGHDN and CDR2 is FVKESK. The CDR3 totals 18 residues. The trim removed 2 bases at V and 2 bases at J, leaving 9 bases unmatched. The CDR3 region has the DNA TGTGCCAGCAGCCAATTTCAGGGGGTAAAAGCTGGGGCCAACGTCCTGACTTTC. Translating it yields CASSQFQGVKAGANVLTF. Filled out from reference TRBV14 and TRBJ2-6, the complete variable domain reads EAGVTQFPSHSVIEKGQTVTLRCDPISGHDNLYWYRRVMGKEIKFLLHFVKESKQDESGMPNNRFLAERTGGTYSTLKVQPAELEDSGVYFCASSQFQGVKAGANVLTFGAGSRLTVL.

This chain uses TRBV11-3 with TRBJ2-1, with 16 bases that match TRBD2. The CDR3 runs to 18 residues. The trim removed 0 bases at V and 8 bases at J, leaving 7 bases unmatched. The germline gives CDR1 SGHNT, CDR2 YENEEA. CDR3 loop: CASSLEGLAGGYIDEQFF. The CDR3 region has the DNA TGTGCCAGCAGCTTAGAGGGACTAGCGGGAGGGTATATCGATGAGCAGTTCTTC.

This sequence joins TRBV15 and TRBJ2-3; 9 nucleotides align to TRBD1. The V and J ends lost 2 bases and 4 bases, in that order; junction bases with no gene match: 10. Germline V lookup: CDR1 LNHNV, CDR2 YYDKDF (reference sequence). CDR3 length: 17 residues. CDR3 sequence reads: CATSRSRQGEVADTQYF. The DNA of the CDR3 is TGTGCCACCAGCAGATCCCGACAGGGGGAAGTGGCAGATACGCAGTATTTT. Combining the CDR3 with reference TRBV15 and TRBJ2-3 gives the whole variable domain DAMVIQNPRYQVTQFGKPVTLSCSQTLNHNVMYWYQQKSSQAPKLLFHYYDKDFNNEADTPDNFQSRRPNTSFCFLDIRSPGLGDTAMYLCATSRSRQGEVADTQYFGPGTRLTVL.

V and J are TRBV6-5 and TRBJ1-4, with D unclear. There are 15 residues in the CDR3. V lost 6 bases and J 0 bases, leaving 11 bases between the germline ends. Per germline, CDR1 MNHEY and CDR2 SVGAGI. The CDR3 is CASRSRLTTNEKLFF. CDR3 DNA: TGTGCCAGCAGGTCTAGACTGACAACTAATGAAAAACTGTTTTTT.

The gene calls are TRBV7-3 and TRBJ2-1; 7 bases match TRBD1. V gave up 5 bases and J gave up 2 bases; unmatched junction bases: 6. The CDR3 totals 15 residues. From germline, CDR1 is SGHTA and CDR2 FQGTGA. The DNA of the CDR3 is TGTGCCAGCAGCCTAGACAGGGTGCCCTACAATGAGCAGTTCTTC. This encodes CASSLDRVPYNEQFF.

The rearrangement links TRBV19 to TRBJ2-3; 9 positions match TRBD2. The germline V gene has CDR1 LNHDA and CDR2 SQIVND (reference sequence). The CDR3 has 16 amino acids. With 3 bases clipped from V and 1 base from J, the junction kept 5 bases outside the gene matches. CDR3 region: CASSMGLAGGTDTQYF. The CDR3 DNA reads as TGTGCCAGTAGTATGGGATTAGCGGGGGGCACAGATACGCAGTATTTT. The whole variable domain, remainder taken from reference TRBV19 and TRBJ2-3, is DGGITQSPKYLFRKEGQNVTLSCEQNLNHDAMYWYRQDPGQGLRLIYYSQIVNDFQKGDIAEGYSVSREKKESFPLTVTSAQKNPTAFYLCASSMGLAGGTDTQYFGPGTRLTVL.

This chain links TRBV10-1 with TRBJ2-7, with TRBD2 matching 8 bases. V gave up 4 bases and J gave up 9 bases; unmatched junction bases: 5. CDR3 length equals 12 residues. Germline CDR1 is WNHNN and CDR2 is SYGVQD (reference sequence). CDR3 DNA sequence: TGCGCCAGCAGTGGGATGAGCGGGAGGCAGTACTTC. Amino acids: CASSGMSGRQYF.

V gene TRBV7-8 combines with J gene TRBJ2-7, with 8 bases aligning to TRBD1. V shed 5 bases, J shed 6 bases, and the junction held 9 bases outside the gene matches. The CDR3 is 14 residues long. The germline V gene has CDR1 SGHVS and CDR2 FQNEAQ. Here the CDR3 reads CASSTDRVASEQYF. DNA of the CDR3: TGTGCCAGCAGCACGGACAGGGTTGCAAGCGAGCAGTACTTC.

This chain connects TRBV27 to TRBJ1-6; the D is unclear. With 6 bases removed from V and 7 bases from J, the gap between germline ends came to 16 bases. The V gene's germline CDR1 is MNHEY and CDR2 SMNVEV (reference sequence). This CDR3 has 15 amino acids. The CDR3 nucleotides are TGTGCCAGCAGGACGGAGGTGGTAAGGAATTCACCCCTCCACTTT. This encodes CASRTEVVRNSPLHF.

The chain recombines TRBV10-1 with TRBJ2-6, with D possibly being TRBD2 (5 bases). Germline V gene sequence: CDR1 WNHNN, CDR2 SYGVQD (reference sequence). CDR3 length: 15 residues. Between the trimmed V and J ends, which lost 3 bases and 3 bases, there was a span of 9 bases. CDR3 in amino acids: CASSDRGIGANVLTF. For the CDR3, the DNA is TGCGCCAGCAGTGATCGGGGTATTGGGGCCAACGTCCTGACTTTC.

The chain recombines TRBV11-2 with TRBJ1-1, with D maybe TRBD1 (6 bases). Trimming pared 5 bases from V and 8 bases from J, leaving 12 bases between. There are 12 residues in the CDR3. Germline CDR1 SGHAT, CDR2 FQNNGV. This chain's CDR3 is CASSPYQGEAFF. CDR3 nucleotide sequence: TGTGCCAGCAGCCCATATCAGGGGGAAGCTTTCTTT.

This chain links TRBV2 with TRBJ2-2; D may be TRBD2 (6 bases). Germline CDR1 and CDR2: SNHLY and FYNNEI. The CDR3 has 15 residues. Trimming shortened V by 7 bases and J by 4 bases, and 16 bases separated the two germline ends. The CDR3 DNA reads TGTGCCAGCAAGGCGGGATCAGTTAGCACCGGGGAGCTGTTTTTT. This encodes CASKAGSVSTGELFF.

V and J are TRBV7-4 and TRBJ1-6; D remains ambiguous. V was shortened by 2 bases and J by 0 bases, with 8 bases between the two germline ends. The CDR3 has 16 amino acids. Germline V gene sequence: CDR1 SGHVT, CDR2 SQSDAQ. The CDR3, as DNA: TGTGCCAGCAGCTTAAACACTAGCTCCTATAATTCACCCCTCCACTTT. Its translation is CASSLNTSSYNSPLHF.

The V call is TRBV5-1, the J call TRBJ2-2, with 9 nucleotides matching TRBD2. The length of the CDR3 is 16 residues. V was clipped by 0 bases and J by 5 bases; unmatched bases: 5. Germline V CDR1 and CDR2: SGHRS, YFSETQ. CDR3 nucleotides: TGCGCCAGCAGCTTGGCTAGCGGGGTCAAAACCGGGGAGCTGTTTTTT. Translation: CASSLASGVKTGELFF.

The chain is built from TRBV7-6 and TRBJ2-7; D might be TRBD2 (6 bases). The CDR3 contains 16 residues. CDR1 is SGHVS and CDR2 is FNYEAQ in the germline V gene. V was pared by 2 bases and J by 2 bases, with 16 bases between. The CDR3 sequence is CASSLSGEAVPYEQYF. In DNA form, the CDR3 reads TGTGCCAGCAGCTTATCGGGGGAGGCGGTACCCTACGAGCAGTACTTC.

This chain connects TRBV2 to TRBJ2-5; D is perhaps TRBD2 (5 bases). Germline loops: CDR1 SNHLY, CDR2 FYNNEI. CDR3 length: 13 amino acids. Trimming left V 11 bases short and J 4 bases short, with 17 bases between. DNA for the CDR3: TGTGCCTCTCAGGCTAGCTGGGCAGAGACCCAGTACTTC. This codes for CASQASWAETQYF.

This chain uses TRBV9 with TRBJ2-2, with D possibly TRBD2 on 5 matching bases. This CDR3 is 13 amino acids long. CDR1 SGDLS and CDR2 YYNGEE come from the germline V gene. Trimming removed 1 base from V and 8 bases from J, with 9 bases in between. The CDR3 protein is CASSVPWTGELFF. The CDR3, as DNA: TGTGCCAGCAGCGTACCATGGACTGGGGAGCTGTTTTTT.

The chain employs TRBV9 and TRBJ2-7, with D possibly being TRBD1 (5 bases). CDR3 size: 15 residues. Germline V gene sequence: CDR1 SGDLS, CDR2 YYNGEE. The V end lost 6 bases, the J end lost 0 bases, and 16 bases lay between the germline ends. The CDR3 sequence is CASIILFDSSYEQYF. The CDR3 DNA sequence: TGTGCCAGCATCATCCTTTTCGACAGCTCCTACGAGCAGTACTTC.

This chain connects TRBV7-8 to TRBJ2-7; TRBD2 matches 9 bases. With V trimmed by 1 base and J by 4 bases, 8 bases remained unmatched. The CDR3 spans 16 residues. The V gene's germline CDR1 is SGHVS and CDR2 FQNEAQ. The CDR3 loop is CASSLGLAGNPYEQYF. The CDR3, as DNA: TGTGCCAGCAGCTTAGGGCTAGCGGGGAACCCGTACGAGCAGTACTTC.

This chain links TRBV27 with TRBJ1-2; the match to TRBD1 covers 7 bases. The CDR3 has 17 amino acids. Germline loops: CDR1 MNHEY, CDR2 SMNVEV (reference sequence). V lost 5 bases to trimming and J lost 1 base; unmatched junction nucleotides: 13. The chain's CDR3 is CASSQRFGQAINYGYTF. As DNA, the CDR3 is TGTGCCAGCAGTCAAAGGTTTGGACAGGCGATTAACTATGGCTACACCTTC.

V usage is TRBV10-3 and J usage is TRBJ2-7; weak D call: TRBD1 (6 bases). CDR3 size: 14 residues. Germline loops: CDR1 ENHRY, CDR2 SYGVKD. V lost 2 bases to trimming and J lost 6 bases, with 14 bases between them. Written as DNA, the CDR3 is TGTGCCATCAGTGAGACAGGGTCTAACTCCGAGCAGTACTTC. It encodes CAISETGSNSEQYF.

This rearrangement joins TRBV6-5 to TRBJ1-5; no clear D. There are 12 residues in the CDR3. The V gene lost 5 bases and the J gene lost 6 bases, with 8 bases spanning the gap. Germline CDR1 reads MNHEY; CDR2 reads SVGAGI. Here the CDR3 DNA reads TGTGCCAGCAGTGCGACGGGTCAGCCCCAGCATTTT. Protein: CASSATGQPQHF.

The V and J genes are TRBV27 and TRBJ1-3, with 8 positions matching TRBD1. The V gene's germline CDR1 is MNHEY and CDR2 SMNVEV (reference sequence). Trimming cost V 4 bases and J 8 bases; bases outside gene matches: 10. The CDR3 runs to 15 residues. The CDR3 nucleotides are TGTGCCAGCAGTTCCCGGACAGGGTCTGGGGACACCATATATTTT. This codes for CASSSRTGSGDTIYF.

This chain connects TRBV11-3 to TRBJ1-1; D gene uncertain. The CDR3 consists of 16 residues. The germline V gene has CDR1 SGHNT and CDR2 YENEEA. V was cut by 2 bases and J by 1 base, with 14 bases left in between. The CDR3 DNA reads TGTGCCAGCAGCTTATTACGAGGGTGGCCGAACACTGAAGCTTTCTTT. Translated, it gives CASSLLRGWPNTEAFF.